The clone carrying this T cell receptor beta chain showed up just once. Clones were read by immunoSEQ multiplex PCR, and TCRdb kept only the in-frame ones, dropping some. The data hold roughly 130,000 clones, with approximately 91% observed a single time. The data originate from a study of radiation and T cells in renal cell carcinoma. Study context: Nephrectomy followed 15 Gy stereotactic body radiation by 4 weeks.

This CDR3 is built from 15 residues. The germline V gene has CDR1 MNHEY and CDR2 SVGAGI. J lost 9 bases, V lost 0 bases, and 5 bases had no gene match. Regarding time point: baseline pretreatment blood. Treatment denoted: 15 Gy SBRT to primary tumor, nephrectomy 4 weeks later. The sequence derives from a woman in her fifties or sixties with renal cell carcinoma. The V and J genes are TRBV6-5 and TRBJ1-6; 7 bases match TRBD1. The sequencing used blood, collected from a patient whose treatment included radiotherapy and nephrectomy. The CDR3 loop reads CASSYSDTGVSPLHF. For the CDR3, the DNA is TGTGCCAGCAGTTACTCGGACACAGGGGTTTCACCCCTCCACTTT.